Listed below are T cell receptor beta chains from one sample, sequenced in a study of cytomegalovirus exposure and HLA in healthy donors. TCRdb keeps only in-frame clones here, not all; method: immunoSEQ multiplex PCR. The sample lists about 170,000 clones; 60% to 85% were seen once. The material sequenced was PBMCs. Source of these receptors: a woman between 45 and 65 years old in good health and CMV-seropositive. The conserved cysteine and the conserved F or W are not part of the CDR3 here. Fields, in order: V gene, J gene, CDR3 protein.

v_gene: TRBV7-8; j_gene: TRBJ2-7; CDR3aa: ASSPPQAGESGEQY
v_gene: TRBV5-1; j_gene: TRBJ2-7; CDR3aa: ASSSSDRGEQY
v_gene: TRBV19; j_gene: TRBJ1-5; CDR3aa: ASSPGTGDNQPQH
v_gene: TRBV18; j_gene: TRBJ2-7; CDR3aa: ASSKPGQGTYEQY
v_gene: TRBV5-6; j_gene: TRBJ2-7; CDR3aa: ASSLTARGVSYEQY
v_gene: TRBV7-8; j_gene: TRBJ2-7; CDR3aa: ASSLHPGQGAIEQY
v_gene: TRBV27; j_gene: TRBJ1-2; CDR3aa: ASSPDRNYGYT
v_gene: TRBV5-4; j_gene: TRBJ2-2; CDR3aa: ASSLWGGRTGELF
v_gene: TRBV6-5; j_gene: TRBJ1-5; CDR3aa: ASSYGRVGGPQH
v_gene: TRBV13; j_gene: TRBJ2-7; CDR3aa: ASSFRGFHEQY
v_gene: TRBV5-5; j_gene: TRBJ1-1; CDR3aa: ASSLAGWGLNTEAF
v_gene: TRBV4-3; j_gene: TRBJ2-1; CDR3aa: ASTAELMRGYEQF
v_gene: TRBV19; j_gene: TRBJ1-1; CDR3aa: ASSIGRGFMRNTEAF
v_gene: TRBV5-1; j_gene: TRBJ2-7; CDR3aa: ASSPQDRGYEQY
v_gene: TRBV5-6; j_gene: TRBJ1-1; CDR3aa: ASSLNRGTLNTEAF
v_gene: TRBV6-5; j_gene: TRBJ1-1; CDR3aa: ASRWTGAGNTEAF
v_gene: TRBV30; j_gene: TRBJ2-5; CDR3aa: ARSVLEETQY
v_gene: TRBV30; j_gene: TRBJ1-1; CDR3aa: AWSPTRDTEAF
v_gene: TRBV6-5; j_gene: TRBJ1-1; CDR3aa: ASLTGGLTEAF
v_gene: TRBV27; j_gene: TRBJ2-5; CDR3aa: ASSTGRGETQY
v_gene: TRBV7-8; j_gene: TRBJ2-5; CDR3aa: ASSRTSGPQETQY
v_gene: TRBV4-3; j_gene: TRBJ1-1; CDR3aa: ASSQGLSGTMNTEAF
v_gene: TRBV5-4; j_gene: TRBJ2-1; CDR3aa: ASSLGGGGDNEQF
v_gene: TRBV5-1; j_gene: TRBJ1-6; CDR3aa: ASSFEGHSYNSPLH
v_gene: TRBV18; j_gene: TRBJ2-7; CDR3aa: ASSPTGDEQY
v_gene: TRBV2; j_gene: TRBJ1-2; CDR3aa: ASREYSYGYT
v_gene: TRBV5-4; j_gene: TRBJ1-1; CDR3aa: ASSLKSRNTEAF
v_gene: TRBV5-1; j_gene: TRBJ2-1; CDR3aa: ASSLASGGPHEQF
v_gene: TRBV6-1; j_gene: TRBJ2-7; CDR3aa: ASSEALASEAYEQY
v_gene: TRBV30; j_gene: TRBJ1-2; CDR3aa: AWMDGLSNYGYT
v_gene: TRBV25-1; j_gene: TRBJ2-2; CDR3aa: ASSAQGTANTGELF
v_gene: TRBV6-1; j_gene: TRBJ1-5; CDR3aa: ASSGDRGNQPQH
v_gene: TRBV6-1; j_gene: TRBJ1-4; CDR3aa: ASRGDRTNEKLF
v_gene: TRBV6-4; j_gene: TRBJ2-2; CDR3aa: ASSDDSLTGELF
v_gene: TRBV30; j_gene: TRBJ2-5; CDR3aa: AWSVGGATETQY
v_gene: TRBV5-4; j_gene: TRBJ2-5; CDR3aa: ASSPLAGVPQETQY
v_gene: TRBV7-2; j_gene: TRBJ1-2; CDR3aa: ASSFAGAPGGYT
v_gene: TRBV5-4; j_gene: TRBJ1-2; CDR3aa: ASSLGPTLDRGSPGYT
v_gene: TRBV5-4; j_gene: TRBJ2-6; CDR3aa: ASSRLGSGANGLT
v_gene: TRBV7-2; j_gene: TRBJ1-1; CDR3aa: ASSLVGQGGTEAF